A selection of T cell receptor beta chains follows, all from one sample in a study of graft-versus-host responses after intestinal transplantation. Sequencing was performed with immunoSEQ multiplex PCR; in TCRdb, only in-frame clones are kept and a portion is missing. Altogether a few thousand clones are present, around 38% being singletons, with the ten largest covering 6.4%. Specimen: alloreactive CD8+ T cells from a mixed lymphocyte reaction culture, collected before transplantation. The source is a human patient who was an organ donor for intestinal transplantation. Both conserved end residues are part of each CDR3. The D gene is left open where the match is weak. Some rows have no size entry. The others give once, few or many, or a class for an expanded clone.

D,size,J,V,CDR3,DNA
TRBD1,.,TRBJ2-7,TRBV28,CASSPDRGADYEQYF,TGTGCCAGCAGCCCGGACAGGGGGGCCGACTACGAGCAGTACTTC
.,.,TRBJ2-1,TRBV5-8,CASSLSPGLLGEQFF,TGTGCCAGCAGCTTGTCTCCAGGACTACTGGGGGAACAGTTCTTC
.,few,TRBJ2-2,TRBV5-4,CASSLEIGGTGELFF,TGTGCCAGCAGCTTGGAAATCGGGGGAACCGGGGAGCTGTTTTTT
TRBD1,.,TRBJ2-1,TRBV18,CASSPTGGRGSYNEQFF,TGTGCCAGCTCACCGACAGGGGGCAGGGGCTCCTACAATGAGCAGTTCTTC
.,few,TRBJ2-1,TRBV5-4,CASSWTFWRDRNEQFF,TGTGCCAGCAGCTGGACTTTCTGGCGGGATCGGAATGAGCAGTTCTTC
.,few,TRBJ2-7,TRBV4-1,CASSQGAEQYF,TGCGCCAGCAGCCAGGGAGCTGAGCAGTACTTC
.,.,TRBJ2-5,TRBV4-1,CASSQDWVWQGETQYF,TGCGCCAGCAGCCAAGATTGGGTTTGGCAGGGGGAGACCCAGTACTTC
TRBD2,.,TRBJ2-1,TRBV7-9,CASSFGSERGNSHNEQFF,TGTGCCAGCAGCTTCGGAAGCGAGCGGGGAAATTCACACAATGAGCAGTTCTTC
.,few,TRBJ2-7,TRBV6-9,CASSSGLTYEQYF,TGTGCCAGCAGTTCGGGACTCACCTACGAGCAGTACTTC
.,.,TRBJ2-1,TRBV11-3,CASSLGRDSDRNEQFF,TGTGCCAGCAGCTTAGGCCGGGACTCCGATCGGAATGAGCAGTTCTTC
.,.,TRBJ2-3,TRBV28,CASSLWTPGGLGTDTQYF,TGTGCCAGCAGTTTATGGACCCCCGGAGGGTTGGGGACAGATACGCAGTATTTT
TRBD2,few,TRBJ2-3,TRBV28,CASSWTRSSSTDTQYF,TGTGCCAGCAGTTGGACTAGATCTTCTAGCACAGATACGCAGTATTTT
TRBD1,.,TRBJ2-7,TRBV28,CASSFTPGTGDNEQYF,TGTGCCAGCAGTTTCACCCCCGGGACAGGGGATAACGAGCAGTACTTC
.,once,TRBJ1-2,TRBV6-6,CASRPPRGLYGYTF,TGTGCCAGCAGGCCACCCAGGGGCCTCTATGGCTACACCTTC
.,large,TRBJ1-1,TRBV9,CASSVDGGNTEAFF,TGTGCCAGCAGCGTAGACGGGGGGAACACTGAAGCTTTCTTT
.,medium-sized,TRBJ2-2,TRBV9,CASSVPPGHSNTGELFF,TGTGCCAGCAGCGTACCTCCGGGACACTCGAACACCGGGGAGCTGTTTTTT
TRBD2,.,TRBJ2-3,TRBV18,CASSLTYRLAGERSTDTQYF,TGTGCCAGCTCACTGACTTATCGACTAGCGGGAGAGAGGAGCACAGATACGCAGTATTTT
TRBD1,medium-sized,TRBJ2-5,TRBV7-7,CASSLTDRGETQYF,TGTGCTAGCAGCTTAACCGACAGGGGGGAGACCCAGTACTTC
.,few,TRBJ2-3,TRBV4-1,CASSQGRGFSTDTQYF,TGCGCCAGCAGCCAAGGCCGCGGATTTAGCACAGATACGCAGTATTTT
TRBD1,once,TRBJ2-1,TRBV27,CASRDTGVSSYNEQFF,TGTGCCAGCAGAGACACAGGGGTAAGCTCCTACAATGAGCAGTTCTTC
.,.,TRBJ2-2,TRBV23-1,CASNRGNTGELFF,TGCGCCAGCAATAGGGGGAACACCGGGGAGCTGTTTTTT
TRBD1,few,TRBJ1-2,TRBV6-6,CASSYFQGDGYTF,TGTGCCAGCAGTTACTTCCAGGGGGATGGCTACACCTTC
TRBD1,medium-sized,TRBJ1-4,TRBV7-9,CASSFTGQGGSNEKLFF,TGTGCCAGCAGCTTTACGGGACAGGGGGGTTCTAATGAAAAACTGTTTTTT
.,.,TRBJ2-7,TRBV7-8,CASGAGLAYEQYF,TGTGCCAGCGGGGCAGGCCTTGCCTACGAGCAGTACTTC
.,.,TRBJ1-3,TRBV19,CARLTHSGNTIYF,TGTGCCAGACTCACCCACTCTGGAAACACCATATATTTT
TRBD2,.,TRBJ2-1,TRBV4-2,CASSHLSGTSGNNEQFF,TGTGCCAGCAGCCACCTAAGTGGGACTAGCGGCAACAATGAGCAGTTCTTC
TRBD1,few,TRBJ2-5,TRBV6-4,CASRSGQGVGTQYF,TGTGCCAGCAGGAGCGGACAGGGTGTTGGGACCCAGTACTTC
.,.,TRBJ2-7,TRBV29-1,CSVHLTGESSYEQYF,TGCAGCGTCCACCTTACAGGAGAATCCTCCTACGAGCAGTACTTC
TRBD2,few,TRBJ2-7,TRBV4-3,CASSQGDSGSYEQYF,TGCGCCAGCAGCCAAGGGGATAGCGGGAGCTACGAGCAGTACTTC
.,few,TRBJ2-2,TRBV28,CASSSRNTGELFF,TGTGCCAGCAGTTCTAGAAACACCGGGGAGCTGTTTTTT
TRBD1,few,TRBJ1-1,TRBV6-6,CASSHTGVGFNTEAFF,TGTGCCAGCAGTCATACAGGGGTTGGGTTTAACACTGAAGCTTTCTTT
.,few,TRBJ2-2,TRBV21-1,CASSKYAPDEEDTGELFF,TGTGCCAGCAGCAAATATGCCCCCGACGAAGAGGACACCGGGGAGCTGTTTTTT
TRBD2,few,TRBJ2-7,TRBV6-5,CASSFRLAGEYEQYF,TGTGCCAGCAGTTTCCGACTAGCGGGAGAGTACGAGCAGTACTTC
TRBD1,.,TRBJ1-1,TRBV7-9,CASSLAGTGREHTEAFF,TGTGCCAGCAGCTTAGCGGGGACAGGGAGGGAGCACACTGAAGCTTTCTTT
.,medium-sized,TRBJ2-7,TRBV7-6,CASSPGDNYEQYF,TGTGCCAGCAGCCCTGGGGACAACTACGAGCAGTACTTC
TRBD2,once,TRBJ2-3,TRBV9,CASSVDGTNTDTQYF,TGTGCCAGCAGCGTAGATGGGACTAACACAGATACGCAGTATTTT
.,once,TRBJ2-7,TRBV5-1,CASSFKVRGLVSYEQYF,TGCGCCAGCAGCTTCAAGGTGAGGGGACTGGTCTCCTACGAGCAGTACTTC
.,few,TRBJ1-5,TRBV28,CASSLNQPQHF,TGTGCCAGCAGTCTAAATCAGCCCCAGCATTTT
TRBD1,.,TRBJ2-5,TRBV5-1,CASPQGATQETQYF,TGCGCCAGTCCACAGGGGGCGACGCAAGAGACCCAGTACTTC